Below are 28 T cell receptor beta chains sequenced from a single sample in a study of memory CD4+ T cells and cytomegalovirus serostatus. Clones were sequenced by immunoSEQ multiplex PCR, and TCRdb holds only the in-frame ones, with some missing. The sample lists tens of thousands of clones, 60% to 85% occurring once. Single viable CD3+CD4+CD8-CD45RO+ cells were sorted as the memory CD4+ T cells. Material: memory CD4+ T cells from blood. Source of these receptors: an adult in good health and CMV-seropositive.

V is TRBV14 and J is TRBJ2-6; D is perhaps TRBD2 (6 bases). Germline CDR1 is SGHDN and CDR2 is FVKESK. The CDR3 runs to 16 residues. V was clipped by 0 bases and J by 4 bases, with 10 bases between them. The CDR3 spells CASSQDRGSGANVLTF. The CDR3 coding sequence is TGTGCCAGCAGCCAAGACCGGGGGTCGGGGGCCAACGTCCTGACTTTC.

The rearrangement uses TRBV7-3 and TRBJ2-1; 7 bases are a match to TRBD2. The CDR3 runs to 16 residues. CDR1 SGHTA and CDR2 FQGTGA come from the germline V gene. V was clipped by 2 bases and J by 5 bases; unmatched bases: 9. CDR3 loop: CASSLLGVAGDNEQFF. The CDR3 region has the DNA TGTGCCAGCAGCTTATTAGGGGTTGCGGGGGACAATGAGCAGTTCTTC.

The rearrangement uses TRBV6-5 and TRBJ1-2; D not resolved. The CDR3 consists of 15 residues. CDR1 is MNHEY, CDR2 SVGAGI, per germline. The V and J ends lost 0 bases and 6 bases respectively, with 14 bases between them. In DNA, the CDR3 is TGTGCCAGCAGTTACTCGAGTGGCGAGAAGCATGGCTACACCTTC. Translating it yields CASSYSSGEKHGYTF.

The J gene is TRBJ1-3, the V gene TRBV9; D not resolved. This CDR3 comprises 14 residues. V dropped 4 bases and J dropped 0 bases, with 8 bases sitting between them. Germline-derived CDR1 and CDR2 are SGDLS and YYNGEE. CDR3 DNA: TGTGCCAGCAGCTTCGACGTCTCTGGAAACACCATATATTTT. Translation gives CASSFDVSGNTIYF.

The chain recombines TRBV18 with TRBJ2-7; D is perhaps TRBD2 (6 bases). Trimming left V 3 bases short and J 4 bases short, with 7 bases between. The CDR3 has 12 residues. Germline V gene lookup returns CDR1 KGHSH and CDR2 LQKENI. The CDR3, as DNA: TGTGCCAGCTCACCTGCGGGGTACGAGCAGTACTTC. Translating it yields CASSPAGYEQYF.

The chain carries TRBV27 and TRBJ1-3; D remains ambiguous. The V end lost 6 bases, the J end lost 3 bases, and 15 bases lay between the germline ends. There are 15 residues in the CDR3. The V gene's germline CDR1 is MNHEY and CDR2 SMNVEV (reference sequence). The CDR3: CASRSKALYGNTIYF. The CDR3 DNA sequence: TGTGCCAGCAGGTCCAAGGCGTTATATGGAAACACCATATATTTT.

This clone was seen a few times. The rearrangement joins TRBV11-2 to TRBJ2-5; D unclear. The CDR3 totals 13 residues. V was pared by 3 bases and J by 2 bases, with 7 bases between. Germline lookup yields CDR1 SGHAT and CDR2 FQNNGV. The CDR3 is CASSFRRQETQYF. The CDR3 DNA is TGTGCCAGCAGCTTCAGGCGGCAAGAGACCCAGTACTTC.

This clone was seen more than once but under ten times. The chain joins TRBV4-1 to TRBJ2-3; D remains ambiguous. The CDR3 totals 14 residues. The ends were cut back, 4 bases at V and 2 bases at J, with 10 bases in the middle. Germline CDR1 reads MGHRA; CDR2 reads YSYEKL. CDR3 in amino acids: CASSRDVITDTQYF. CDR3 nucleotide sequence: TGCGCCAGCAGCCGCGATGTAATCACAGATACGCAGTATTTT.

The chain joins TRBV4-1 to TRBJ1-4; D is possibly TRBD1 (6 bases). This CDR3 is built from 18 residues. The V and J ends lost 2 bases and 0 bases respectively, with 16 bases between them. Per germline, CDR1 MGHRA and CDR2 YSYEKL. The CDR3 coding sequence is TGCGCCAGCAGCCAAATGAACAGGGCCCGTGCAACTAATGAAAAACTGTTTTTT. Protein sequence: CASSQMNRARATNEKLFF.

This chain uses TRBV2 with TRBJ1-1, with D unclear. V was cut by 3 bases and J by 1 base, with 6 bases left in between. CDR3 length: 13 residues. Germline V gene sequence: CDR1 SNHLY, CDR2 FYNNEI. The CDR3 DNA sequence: TGTGCCAGCAGTGATGTGGGGAACACTGAAGCTTTCTTT. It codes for CASSDVGNTEAFF.

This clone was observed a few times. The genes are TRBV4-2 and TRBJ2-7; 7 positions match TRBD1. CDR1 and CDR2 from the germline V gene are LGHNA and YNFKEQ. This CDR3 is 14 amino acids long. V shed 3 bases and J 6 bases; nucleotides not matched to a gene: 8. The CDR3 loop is CASSQLRTGGEQYF. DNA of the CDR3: TGTGCCAGCAGCCAGCTAAGGACAGGTGGCGAGCAGTACTTC.

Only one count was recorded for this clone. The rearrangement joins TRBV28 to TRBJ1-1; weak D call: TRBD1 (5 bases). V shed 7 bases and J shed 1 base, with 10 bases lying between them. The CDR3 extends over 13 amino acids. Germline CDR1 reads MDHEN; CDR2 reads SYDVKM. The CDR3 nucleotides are TGTGCCAGCAAGGGGTTAAGGAACACTGAAGCTTTCTTT. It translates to CASKGLRNTEAFF.

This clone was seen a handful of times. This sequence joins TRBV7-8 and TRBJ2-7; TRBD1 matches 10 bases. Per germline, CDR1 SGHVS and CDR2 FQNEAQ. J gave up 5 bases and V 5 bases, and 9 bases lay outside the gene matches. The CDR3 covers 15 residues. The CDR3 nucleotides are TGTGCCAGCAGCCCCGGACAGGGGGGAAGGAACGAGCAGTACTTC. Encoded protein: CASSPGQGGRNEQYF. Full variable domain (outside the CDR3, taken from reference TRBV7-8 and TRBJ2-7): GAGVSQSPRYKVAKRGQDVALRCDPISGHVSLFWYQQALGQGPEFLTYFQNEAQLDKSGLPSDRFFAERPEGSVSTLKIQRTQQEDSAVYLCASSPGQGGRNEQYFGPGTRLTVT.

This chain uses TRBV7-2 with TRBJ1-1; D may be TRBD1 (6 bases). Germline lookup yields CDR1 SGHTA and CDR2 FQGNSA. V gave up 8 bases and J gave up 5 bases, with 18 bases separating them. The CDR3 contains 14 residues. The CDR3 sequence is CASSETGRFTEAFF. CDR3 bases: TGTGCCAGCTCCGAAACAGGGAGGTTTACTGAAGCTTTCTTT.

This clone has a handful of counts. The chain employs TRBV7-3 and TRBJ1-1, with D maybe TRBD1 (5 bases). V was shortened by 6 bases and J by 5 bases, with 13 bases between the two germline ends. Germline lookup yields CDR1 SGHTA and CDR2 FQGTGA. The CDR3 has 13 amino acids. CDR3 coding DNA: TGTGCCAGCAGTGGGGGGGTTGTGACTGAAGCTTTCTTT. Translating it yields CASSGGVVTEAFF.

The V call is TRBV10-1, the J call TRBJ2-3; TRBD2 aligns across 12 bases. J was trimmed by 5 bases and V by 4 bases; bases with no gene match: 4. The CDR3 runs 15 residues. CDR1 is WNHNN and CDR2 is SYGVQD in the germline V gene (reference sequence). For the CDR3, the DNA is TGCGCCAGCAGTGGAGGACTAGCGGGAATAGATACGCAGTATTTT. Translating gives CASSGGLAGIDTQYF.

CDR3 sequence (DNA): TGTGCCAGCAGCACCACCGGGACTGTGAACACTGAAGCTTTCTTT. This codes for CASSTTGTVNTEAFF. The chain carries TRBV7-9 and TRBJ1-1; maybe TRBD1 (5 bases). Germline V gene lookup returns CDR1 SEHNR and CDR2 FQNEAQ (reference sequence). This CDR3 region has 15 residues. Trimming took 5 bases from V and 0 from J, leaving 13 bases between them. Supplemented by reference TRBV7-9 and TRBJ1-1, the full variable domain reads DTGVSQNPRHKITKRGQNVTFRCDPISEHNRLYWYRQTLGQGPEFLTYFQNEAQLEKSRLLSDRFSAERPKGSFSTLEIQRTEQGDSAMYLCASSTTGTVNTEAFFGQGTRLTVV.

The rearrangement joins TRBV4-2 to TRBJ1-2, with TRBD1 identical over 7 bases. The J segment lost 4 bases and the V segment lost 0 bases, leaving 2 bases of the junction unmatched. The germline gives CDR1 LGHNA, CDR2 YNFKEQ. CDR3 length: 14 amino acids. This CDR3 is CASSQEGQFYGYTF. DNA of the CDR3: TGTGCCAGCAGCCAAGAGGGACAGTTCTATGGCTACACCTTC.

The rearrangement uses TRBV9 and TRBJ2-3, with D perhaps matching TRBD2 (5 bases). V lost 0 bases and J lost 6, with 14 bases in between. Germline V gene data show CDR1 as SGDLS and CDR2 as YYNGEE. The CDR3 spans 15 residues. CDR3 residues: CASSVGGGLEDTQYF. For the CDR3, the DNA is TGTGCCAGCAGCGTAGGAGGCGGGCTGGAGGATACGCAGTATTTT.

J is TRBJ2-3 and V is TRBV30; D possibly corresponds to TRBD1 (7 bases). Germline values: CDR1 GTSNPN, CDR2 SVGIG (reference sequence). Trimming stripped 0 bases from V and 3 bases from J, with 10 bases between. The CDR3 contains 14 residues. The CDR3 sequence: CAWSVPGGTDTQYF. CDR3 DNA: TGTGCCTGGAGTGTACCAGGGGGGACAGATACGCAGTATTTT.

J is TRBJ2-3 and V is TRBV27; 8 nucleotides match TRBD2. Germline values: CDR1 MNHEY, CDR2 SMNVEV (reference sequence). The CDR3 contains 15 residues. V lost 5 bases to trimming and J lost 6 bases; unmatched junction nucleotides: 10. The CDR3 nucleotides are TGTGCCAGCAGTGGGTTAGCGGGGTTGTCGGATACGCAGTATTTT. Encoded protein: CASSGLAGLSDTQYF.

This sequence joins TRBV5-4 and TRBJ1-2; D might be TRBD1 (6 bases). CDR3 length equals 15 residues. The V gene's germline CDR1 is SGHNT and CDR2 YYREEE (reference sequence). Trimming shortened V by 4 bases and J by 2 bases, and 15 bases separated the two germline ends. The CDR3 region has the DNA TGTGCCAGCAGCCGACCGACAGGCACAAACTATGGCTACACCTTC. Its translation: CASSRPTGTNYGYTF.

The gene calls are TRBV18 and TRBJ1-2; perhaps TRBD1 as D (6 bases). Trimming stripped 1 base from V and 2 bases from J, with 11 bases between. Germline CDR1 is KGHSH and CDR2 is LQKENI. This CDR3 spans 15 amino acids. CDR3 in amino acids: CASSPLQGLNYGYTF. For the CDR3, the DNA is TGTGCCAGCTCACCACTACAGGGACTAAACTATGGCTACACCTTC. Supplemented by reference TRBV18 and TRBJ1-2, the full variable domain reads NAGVMQNPRHLVRRRGQEARLRCSPMKGHSHVYWYRQLPEEGLKFMVYLQKENIIDESGMPKERFSAEFPKEGPSILRIQQVVRGDSAAYFCASSPLQGLNYGYTFGSGTRLTVV.

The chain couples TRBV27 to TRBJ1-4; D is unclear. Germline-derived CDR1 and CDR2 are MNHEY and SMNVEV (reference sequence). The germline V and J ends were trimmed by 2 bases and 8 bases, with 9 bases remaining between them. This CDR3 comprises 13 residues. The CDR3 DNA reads TGTGCCAGCAGTTTAGTGGCAGAGGAAAAACTGTTTTTT. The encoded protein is CASSLVAEEKLFF.

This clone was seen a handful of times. DNA for the CDR3: TGTGCCAGCATCGCCGGGACTAGCGGGAGGAGCAATGAGCAGTTCTTC. As protein: CASIAGTSGRSNEQFF. The chain uses TRBV6-6 and TRBJ2-1; the match to TRBD2 covers 15 bases. Per germline, CDR1 MNHNY and CDR2 SVGAGI (reference sequence). The CDR3 runs to 16 residues. Trimming took 7 bases from V and 6 from J; bases not matched to a gene: 7.

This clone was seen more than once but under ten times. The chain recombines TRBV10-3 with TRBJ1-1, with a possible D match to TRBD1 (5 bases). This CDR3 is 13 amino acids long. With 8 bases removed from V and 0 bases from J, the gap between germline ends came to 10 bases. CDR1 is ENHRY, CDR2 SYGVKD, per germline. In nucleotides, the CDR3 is TGTGCCATCTCGGGGCAGGTGAACACTGAAGCTTTCTTT. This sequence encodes CAISGQVNTEAFF.

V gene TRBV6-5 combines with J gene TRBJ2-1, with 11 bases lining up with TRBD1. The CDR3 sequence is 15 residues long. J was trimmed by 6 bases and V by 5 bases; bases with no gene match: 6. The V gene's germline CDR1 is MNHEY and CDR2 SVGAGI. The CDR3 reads CASSTGTGGLNEQFF. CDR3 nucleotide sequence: TGTGCCAGCAGTACAGGGACAGGGGGGCTCAATGAGCAGTTCTTC.

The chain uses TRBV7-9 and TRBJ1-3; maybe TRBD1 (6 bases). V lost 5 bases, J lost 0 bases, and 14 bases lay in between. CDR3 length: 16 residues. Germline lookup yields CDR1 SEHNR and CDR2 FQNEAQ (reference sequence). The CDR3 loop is CASSLGQPSSGNTIYF. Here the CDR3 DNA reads TGTGCCAGCAGCCTGGGACAACCTTCCTCTGGAAACACCATATATTTT.